Presented here are 15 T cell receptor beta chains from one specimen sequenced in a study of T-cell reconstitution after alpha-beta-depleted transplantation in children. Preparing the TCRbeta library involved the use of unique molecular identifiers. TCRdb independently ran MiXCR on the PCR reads; one entry per CDR3 protein. The sample consists of 110,000 or so distinct CDR3 sequences, 6.4% of them appearing once. Sequencing was performed on PBMCs, mostly from graft donor cells, taken 360 days after TCRalphabeta/CD19-depleted stem cell transplant. Receptors were obtained from a male patient aged 2-15 years who had a stem cell transplant for acute lymphoblastic leukemia, so the T cells may come from the graft donor.

The chain joins TRBV27 to TRBJ1-1; possibly TRBD1 for D (6 bases). Per the germline V gene, CDR1 is MNHEY and CDR2 is SMNVEV (reference sequence). This CDR3 comprises 15 residues. V was clipped by 5 bases and J by 1 base, with 14 bases between them. CDR3 in amino acids: CASSLFGGPNTEAFF. CDR3 nucleotides: TGTGCCAGCAGTCTTTTCGGGGGCCCGAACACTGAAGCTTTCTTT.

There are many counts of this clonotype. This chain joins TRBV5-1 and TRBJ2-3, with 9 bases fitting TRBD2. V lost 0 bases and J lost 2; bases outside the gene matches: 16. The germline V gene encodes CDR1 SGHRS and CDR2 YFSETQ. The CDR3 totals 20 residues. The CDR3 DNA reads TGCGCCAGCAGCTTGGCTTGGACCGAGACTAGCGGAACCCACACAGATACGCAGTATTTT. As protein: CASSLAWTETSGTHTDTQYF.

This clonotype was recorded at least ten times. The rearrangement uses TRBV5-1 and TRBJ1-1; the match to TRBD1 covers 7 bases. The ends lost 0 bases at V and 0 bases at J; junction bases unmatched: 11. Germline lookup yields CDR1 SGHRS and CDR2 YFSETQ. The CDR3 runs to 18 residues. The CDR3 DNA sequence: TGCGCCAGCAGCTTGGCCTGGGACAGTTTATTTATGAACACTGAAGCTTTCTTT. This sequence encodes CASSLAWDSLFMNTEAFF.

This clonotype was seen repeatedly, ten times or more. The chain recombines TRBV5-1 with TRBJ2-3; TRBD1 matches 8 bases. CDR3 size: 15 residues. The trim removed 4 bases at V and 6 bases at J, leaving 10 bases unmatched. CDR1 is SGHRS, CDR2 YFSETQ, per germline. This CDR3 is CASSTWDRWGDTQYF. The CDR3 nucleotides are TGCGCCAGCAGCACCTGGGACAGGTGGGGGGATACGCAGTATTTT.

The chain is built from TRBV27 and TRBJ2-1; 8 nucleotides match TRBD1. Germline CDR1 reads MNHEY; CDR2 reads SMNVEV (reference sequence). The CDR3 sequence is 16 residues long. Trimming at V came to 5 bases and at J to 0 bases, leaving 6 bases not matched to a gene. CDR3 region: CASSNDRGYSYNEQFF. CDR3 nucleotide sequence: TGTGCCAGCAGTAATGACAGGGGCTACTCCTACAATGAGCAGTTCTTC.

This clonotype was seen many times. The V call is TRBV28, the J call TRBJ2-7; D not resolved. Germline CDR1 and CDR2: MDHEN and SYDVKM. This CDR3 has 14 residues. V dropped 3 bases and J dropped 2 bases, with 11 bases sitting between them. In DNA, the CDR3 is TGTGCCAGCAGTTTGGTGACAAAAGCCTACGAGCAGTACTTC. It codes for CASSLVTKAYEQYF.

The table lists this clonotype with many counts. The chain carries TRBV6-1 and TRBJ1-5, with 8 bases lining up with TRBD1. J was trimmed by 5 bases and V by 6 bases; bases with no gene match: 6. Germline V gene data show CDR1 as MNHNS and CDR2 as SASEGT. This CDR3 has 14 amino acids. The CDR3 protein is CASRAGGADQPQHF. The CDR3, as DNA: TGTGCCAGCAGGGCAGGGGGCGCGGATCAGCCCCAGCATTTT.

This chain links TRBV9 with TRBJ2-1; 12 nucleotides match TRBD2. Trimming at V came to 0 bases and at J to 7 bases, leaving 5 bases not matched to a gene. Germline values: CDR1 SGDLS, CDR2 YYNGEE. This CDR3 is 16 amino acids long. The CDR3 protein is CASSVGTSGTGNEQFF. The CDR3 DNA is TGTGCCAGCAGCGTAGGGACTAGCGGGACTGGAAATGAGCAGTTCTTC.

This clonotype was seen a handful of times. The genes are TRBV4-3 and TRBJ2-2; 10 bases map to TRBD1. Looked up from germline, CDR1 is LGHNA and CDR2 is YSLEER. The CDR3 covers 16 residues. The junction had 3 bases not matched to a gene; V was cut back by 4 bases and J by 1 base. The CDR3 loop reads CASSRRTGGNTGELFF. CDR3 nucleotides: TGCGCCAGCAGCCGACGGACAGGGGGGAACACCGGGGAGCTGTTTTTT.

This rearrangement joins TRBV7-9 to TRBJ1-1, with D maybe TRBD1 (5 bases). The CDR3 totals 12 residues. Germline V gives CDR1 SEHNR, CDR2 FQNEAQ (reference sequence). Deletions cut 1 base from V and 8 bases from J, with 8 bases between. The CDR3 DNA follows: TGTGCCAGCAGCTTAGGTCGACAGGAAGCTTTCTTT. Protein sequence: CASSLGRQEAFF.

This clonotype was recorded at least ten times. V usage is TRBV28 and J usage is TRBJ2-2, with 8 bases aligning to TRBD2. The germline CDR1 and CDR2 sequences are MDHEN and SYDVKM. CDR3 length: 14 amino acids. V lost 1 base and J lost 7; bases outside the gene matches: 2. The CDR3 nucleotides read TGTGCCAGCAGTTTATCTGCGGGGGGCGGGGAGCTGTTTTTT. Translating it yields CASSLSAGGGELFF.

The table lists this clonotype with many counts. The chain combines TRBV7-7 with TRBJ2-7; 7 nucleotides match TRBD2. Germline CDR1 is SSHAT and CDR2 is FNYEAQ (reference sequence). The length of the CDR3 is 18 residues. Trimming at V came to 3 bases and at J to 2 bases, leaving 16 bases not matched to a gene. The CDR3 nucleotides are TGTGCCAGCAGCTTCGCTACAGTTCAAGCGGGACCTCCCTACGAGCAGTACTTC. Its translation: CASSFATVQAGPPYEQYF. Supplemented by reference TRBV7-7 and TRBJ2-7, the full variable domain reads GAGVSQSPRYKVTKRGQDVTLRCDPISSHATLYWYQQALGQGPEFLTYFNYEAQPDKSGLPSDRFSAERPEGSISTLTIQRTEQRDSAMYRCASSFATVQAGPPYEQYFGPGTRLTVT.

This clonotype has at least ten counts. The chain carries TRBV7-8 and TRBJ2-2; no clear D gene. The CDR3 runs 12 residues. CDR1 is SGHVS, CDR2 FQNEAQ, per germline. Trimming shortened V by 0 bases and J by 10 bases, and 6 bases separated the two germline ends. The CDR3 reads CASSLAFVELFF. DNA of the CDR3: TGTGCCAGCAGCTTAGCTTTTGTGGAGCTGTTTTTT.

In its sample, this clonotype was seen many times. The chain joins TRBV4-3 to TRBJ2-1; D gene ambiguous. The CDR3 spans 13 residues. Germline CDR1 is LGHNA and CDR2 is YSLEER. The V end lost 3 bases, the J end lost 7 bases, and 10 bases lay between the germline ends. CDR3 nucleotides: TGCGCCAGCAGCCACTCCGAAGGAAATGAGCAGTTCTTC. It is translated as CASSHSEGNEQFF.

CDR3 in DNA: TGTGCCATCAGTGAGTCGAAAGCTAGCAATCAGCCCCAGCATTTT. It is translated as CAISESKASNQPQHF. The V and J genes are TRBV10-3 and TRBJ1-5; D is undetermined. This CDR3 has 15 amino acids. V lost 0 bases, J lost 0 bases, and 6 bases lay in between. Looked up from germline, CDR1 is ENHRY and CDR2 is SYGVKD.